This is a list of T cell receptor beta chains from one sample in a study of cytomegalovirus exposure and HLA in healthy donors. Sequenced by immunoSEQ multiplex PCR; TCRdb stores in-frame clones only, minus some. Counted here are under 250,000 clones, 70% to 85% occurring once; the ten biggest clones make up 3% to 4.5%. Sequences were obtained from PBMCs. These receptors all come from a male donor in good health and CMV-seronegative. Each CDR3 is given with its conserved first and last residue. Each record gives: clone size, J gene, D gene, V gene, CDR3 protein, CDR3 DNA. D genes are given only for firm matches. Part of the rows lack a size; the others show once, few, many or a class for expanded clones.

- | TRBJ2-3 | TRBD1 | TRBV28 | CASSFQSGGADTQYF | TGTGCCAGCAGTTTTCAGTCAGGGGGTGCAGATACGCAGTATTTT
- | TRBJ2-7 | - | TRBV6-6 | CASTTFGQTYEQYF | TGTGCCAGCACCACTTTTGGACAGACCTACGAGCAGTACTTC
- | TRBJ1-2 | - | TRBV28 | CASSFVPGDNIGYTF | TGTGCCAGCAGTTTTGTTCCAGGCGATAATATAGGCTACACCTTC
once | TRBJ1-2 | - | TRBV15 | CATSRGVQSYGYTF | TGTGCCACCAGCAGAGGAGTACAGTCCTATGGCTACACCTTC
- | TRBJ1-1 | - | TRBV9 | CASSVAAGEAFF | TGTGCCAGCAGCGTAGCGGCGGGAGAAGCTTTCTTT
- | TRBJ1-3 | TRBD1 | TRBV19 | CASSTGGSGNTIYF | TGTGCCAGTAGCACAGGGGGCTCTGGAAACACCATATATTTT
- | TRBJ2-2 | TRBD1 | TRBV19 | CASSTRTGGGTGELFF | TGTGCCAGTAGTACCCGGACAGGGGGTGGGACCGGGGAGCTGTTTTTT
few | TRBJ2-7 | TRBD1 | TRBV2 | CASSGSGQVQGEQYF | TGTGCCAGCAGTGGGTCAGGACAGGTGCAAGGCGAGCAGTACTTC
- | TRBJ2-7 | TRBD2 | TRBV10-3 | CAISREVFYEQYF | TGTGCCATCAGCCGGGAGGTCTTCTACGAGCAGTACTTC
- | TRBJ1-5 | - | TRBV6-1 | CASSELRAGNQPQHF | TGTGCCAGCAGTGAACTTAGAGCGGGCAATCAGCCCCAGCATTTT
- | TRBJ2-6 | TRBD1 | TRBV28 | CASSDGTGKGPGANVLTF | TGTGCCAGCAGCGATGGGACAGGGAAGGGTCCTGGGGCCAACGTCCTGACTTTC
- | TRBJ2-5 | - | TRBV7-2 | CASSRGIEETQYF | TGTGCCAGCAGCAGAGGGATCGAGGAGACCCAGTACTTC
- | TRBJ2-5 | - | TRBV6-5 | CASSYSSQGSTQYF | TGTGCCAGCAGTTACTCAAGCCAGGGGTCGACCCAGTACTTC
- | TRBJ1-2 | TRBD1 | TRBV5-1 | CASSSGQGVYGYTF | TGCGCCAGCAGCTCAGGACAGGGGGTCTATGGCTACACCTTC
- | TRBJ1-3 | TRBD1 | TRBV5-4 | CASSLTGDSGNTIYF | TGTGCCAGCAGCTTAACAGGGGACTCTGGAAACACCATATATTTT
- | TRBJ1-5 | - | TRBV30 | CAWSVLGRNQPQHF | TGTGCCTGGAGTGTACTAGGCCGCAATCAGCCCCAGCATTTT
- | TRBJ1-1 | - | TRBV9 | CASSGWGEVSTEAFF | TGTGCCAGCAGCGGTTGGGGGGAGGTAAGCACTGAAGCTTTCTTT
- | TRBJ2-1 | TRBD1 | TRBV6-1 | CASSERVQGEQFF | TGTGCCAGCAGTGAACGGGTACAGGGGGAACAGTTCTTC
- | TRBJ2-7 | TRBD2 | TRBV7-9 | CASSSSGGPYEQYF | TGTGCCAGCAGCTCTAGCGGGGGCCCCTACGAGCAGTACTTC
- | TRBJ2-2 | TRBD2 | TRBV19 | CASRVTGLAGTGELFF | TGTGCCAGTAGGGTAACCGGACTAGCGGGCACCGGGGAGCTGTTTTTT
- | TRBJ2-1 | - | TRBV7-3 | CASSSQTDEQFF | TGTGCCAGCAGCTCTCAGACAGATGAGCAGTTCTTC